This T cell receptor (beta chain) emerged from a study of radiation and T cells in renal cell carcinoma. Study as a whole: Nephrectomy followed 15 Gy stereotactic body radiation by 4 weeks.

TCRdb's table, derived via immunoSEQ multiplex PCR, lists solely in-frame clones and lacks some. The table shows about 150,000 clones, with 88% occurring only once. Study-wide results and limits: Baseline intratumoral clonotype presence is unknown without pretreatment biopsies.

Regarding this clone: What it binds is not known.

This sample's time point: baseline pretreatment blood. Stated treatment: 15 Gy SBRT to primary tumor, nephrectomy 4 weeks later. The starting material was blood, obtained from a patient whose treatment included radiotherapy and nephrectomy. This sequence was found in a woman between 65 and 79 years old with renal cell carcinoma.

CDR3 protein: CASSHRENNSPLHF. In DNA, the CDR3 is TGCGCCAGCAGCCACCGGGAGAATAATTCACCCCTCCACTTT. The chain employs TRBV5-1 and TRBJ1-6; no clear D gene. In germline, CDR1 is SGHRS, CDR2 YFSETQ. The V end was cut by 4 bases, the J end by 5 bases, with 10 bases between. The CDR3 spans 14 residues.